This T cell receptor beta chain was found in a study of CD8 T cells in ankylosing spondylitis. The study, taken as a whole, reports: A motif in TCR beta, a set of several highly homologous variants, appeared characteristic of ankylosing spondylitis blood.

TCRdb called the 5' RACE reads again in MiXCR, with one record for every CDR3 protein. In the table there are about 210,000 distinct CDR3 sequences, less than 9.5% of which are singletons. This clonotype was detected many times. Its target is unknown. V dropped 7 bases and J dropped 5 bases, with 6 bases sitting between them. This CDR3 is 11 amino acids long. The source of this sequence is a female donor with ankylosing spondylitis or in good health (not recorded which). The chain couples TRBV12-3 or TRBV12-4 to TRBJ2-4; the D is unclear. The sequenced sample was blood, either unsorted or a sorted T cell fraction (not recorded which). This CDR3 is CASTNQNIQYF. Here the CDR3 DNA reads TGTGCCAGCACCAATCAAAACATTCAGTACTTC.